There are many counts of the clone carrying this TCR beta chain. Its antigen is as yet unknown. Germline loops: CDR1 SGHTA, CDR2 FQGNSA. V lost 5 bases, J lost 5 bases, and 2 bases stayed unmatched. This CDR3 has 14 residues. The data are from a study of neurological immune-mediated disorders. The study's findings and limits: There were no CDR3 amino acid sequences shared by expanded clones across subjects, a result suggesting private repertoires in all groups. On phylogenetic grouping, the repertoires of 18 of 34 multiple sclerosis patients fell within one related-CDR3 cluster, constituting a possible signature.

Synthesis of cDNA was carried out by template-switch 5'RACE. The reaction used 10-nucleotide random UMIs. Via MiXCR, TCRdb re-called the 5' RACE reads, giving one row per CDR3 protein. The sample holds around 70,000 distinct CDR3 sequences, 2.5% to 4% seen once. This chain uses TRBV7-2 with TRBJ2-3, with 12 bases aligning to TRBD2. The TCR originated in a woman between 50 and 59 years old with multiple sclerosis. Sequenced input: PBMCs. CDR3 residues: CASSQTSGRDTQYF. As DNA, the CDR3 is TGTGCCAGCAGCCAGACTAGCGGGAGAGATACGCAGTATTTT.